This TCR beta chain is drawn from a study of blood T cell repertoires in COVID-19. About the research overall: The study drew acute and convalescent COVID-19 samples from the United States, Italy and Spain.

Looked up from germline, CDR1 is GTSNPN and CDR2 is SVGIG (reference sequence). CDR3 length equals 12 residues. V shed 1 base and J shed 6 bases, with 10 bases lying between them. The method was immunoSEQ multiplex PCR; TCRdb's version includes in-frame clones alone and lacks a portion of them. The sample has approximately 150,000 clones; roughly 88% are singletons. This TCR was recovered from a man between 65 and 79 years old with active COVID-19. V gene TRBV30 combines with J gene TRBJ2-7; D may be TRBD1 (5 bases). Sequences were obtained from peripheral blood. CDR3 amino acids: CAWSAQGIEQYF. The CDR3 coding sequence is TGTGCCTGGAGTGCGCAGGGTATCGAGCAGTACTTC.